This T cell receptor beta chain was profiled in a study of T cells in Graves' hyperthyroidism and ophthalmopathy. This clonotype was seen more than once but under ten times. The source material, RNA transcripts, was used to amplify TCR beta CDR3 regions. HTBI primers were used for first-round RT-PCR of the TCR CDR3. TCRdb processed the multiplex PCR reads anew with MiXCR; each CDR3 protein has one entry. The sample has approximately 600,000 distinct CDR3 sequences, around 20% seen once; the top ten hold roughly 30%. Thyroid ultrasound, orbital computed tomography, clinical symptoms, and serum thyroxine and TRAb underpinned diagnoses. Unmatched junction bases numbered 5, after V lost 5 bases and J lost 1 base. Germline V CDR1 and CDR2: KGHSH, LQKENI. This CDR3 has 15 amino acids.

Sequencing was carried out using blood. The receptor comes from a man aged 25-45 years with Graves' ophthalmopathy. The chain joins TRBV18 to TRBJ2-3, with 8 positions matching TRBD1. The DNA of the CDR3 is TGTGCCAGCTCATCAATGACAGGGGGCACAGATACGCAGTATTTT. This codes for CASSSMTGGTDTQYF.